A single sample is the source of the 17 T cell receptor beta chains below, sequenced in a study of CD8 T cells in ankylosing spondylitis. General study results and limits: There was a TCR beta motif, made of several highly homologous variants, that appeared characteristic of ankylosing spondylitis blood.

TCRdb processed the 5' RACE reads anew with MiXCR; each CDR3 protein has one entry. Of fewer than 650,000 distinct CDR3 sequences listed, 10% to 15% are singletons. These TCRs' antigens remain unknown. The specimen sequenced was blood, either unsorted or a sorted T cell fraction (not recorded which). These receptors came from a male donor with ankylosing spondylitis.

This clonotype was detected only a few times. The DNA for the CDR3 is TGTGCCAGCAGTTTGGCGAATAGGAACTATGGCTACACCTTC. It specifies CASSLANRNYGYTF. This rearrangement joins TRBV12-3 or TRBV12-4 to TRBJ1-2, with D unresolved. CDR3 length: 14 amino acids. Trimming left V 3 bases short and J 2 bases short, with 10 bases between.

The chain combines TRBV6-1 with TRBJ2-7; 8 nucleotides line up with TRBD2. The CDR3 spans 15 residues. CDR1 and CDR2 from the germline V gene are MNHNS and SASEGT. The junction had 8 bases not matched to a gene; V was cut back by 5 bases and J by 2 bases. CDR3 protein: CASSPLIAGPYEQYF. CDR3 in DNA: TGTGCCAGCAGTCCGCTCATAGCGGGACCCTACGAGCAGTACTTC.

This clonotype came up a few times. The rearrangement uses TRBV12-3 or TRBV12-4 and TRBJ2-5, with D hard to call. This CDR3 contains 11 residues. Trimming stripped 6 bases from V and 7 bases from J, with 9 bases between. CDR3 bases: TGTGCCAGCAGCCTTAGTAGGACCCAGTACTTC. As protein: CASSLSRTQYF.

This chain connects TRBV6-5 to TRBJ2-5, with D tentatively TRBD2 (6 bases). V dropped 4 bases and J dropped 5 bases, with 14 bases sitting between them. Looked up from germline, CDR1 is MNHEY and CDR2 is SVGAGI. This CDR3 has 14 residues. The CDR3 loop is CASSSAGPAETQYF. For the CDR3, the DNA is TGTGCCAGCAGTTCCGCGGGACCTGCCGAGACCCAGTACTTC.

The rearrangement joins TRBV4-1 to TRBJ1-2; TRBD1 agrees at 10 bases. Germline loops: CDR1 MGHRA, CDR2 YSYEKL. V dropped 0 bases and J dropped 2; count of bases not matched to a gene: 6. The CDR3 length is 17 residues. The CDR3 loop reads CASSQDRGTGANYGYTF. The CDR3 nucleotides read TGCGCCAGCAGCCAAGATCGGGGGACAGGGGCGAACTATGGCTACACCTTC.

This clonotype was counted between two and nine times. The chain combines TRBV4-1 with TRBJ2-1, with TRBD2 identical over 8 bases. The length of the CDR3 is 16 residues. Germline V gene data show CDR1 as MGHRA and CDR2 as YSYEKL. The J segment lost 6 bases and the V segment lost 6 bases, leaving 13 bases of the junction unmatched. CDR3 amino acids: CASRGGLARFTNEQFF. For the CDR3, the DNA is TGCGCCAGCAGAGGAGGACTAGCAAGATTTACCAATGAGCAGTTCTTC.

This clonotype has a handful of counts. This chain links TRBV6-2 or TRBV6-3 with TRBJ2-2, with no clear D. Between the trimmed V and J ends, which lost 6 bases and 2 bases, there was a span of 19 bases. This CDR3 has 17 amino acids. The germline V gene has CDR1 MNHEY and CDR2 SVGEGT. CDR3 protein: CASSLVSPNFNTGELFF. For the CDR3, the DNA is TGTGCCAGCAGCCTGGTTAGCCCTAACTTTAACACCGGGGAGCTGTTTTTT.

The chain employs TRBV5-1 and TRBJ2-5; D is uncertain. The length of the CDR3 is 13 residues. The germline V gene has CDR1 SGHRS and CDR2 YFSETQ. V was trimmed by 1 base and J by 3 bases, leaving 7 bases between them. The CDR3 DNA is TGCGCCAGCAGCTTGAACGCAGAAGAGACCCAGTACTTC. This codes for CASSLNAEETQYF.

This chain joins TRBV12-3 or TRBV12-4 and TRBJ1-5; possible D gene TRBD1, 5 bases. Between the trimmed V and J ends, which lost 4 bases and 0 bases, there was a span of 10 bases. The CDR3 totals 15 residues. The CDR3 reads CASSSGAPSNQPQHF. CDR3 nucleotides: TGTGCCAGCAGTTCCGGGGCTCCTAGCAATCAGCCCCAGCATTTT.

In this sample, this clonotype turned up a few times. The V call is TRBV12-3 or TRBV12-4, the J call TRBJ1-1; 12 nucleotides match TRBD1. J lost 3 bases, V lost 7 bases, and 6 bases had no gene match. This CDR3 is built from 15 residues. CDR3 loop: CASTTGTGGYTEAFF. CDR3 coding DNA: TGTGCCAGCACTACAGGGACAGGGGGCTACACTGAAGCTTTCTTT.

This clonotype was seen a handful of times. The chain recombines TRBV7-2 with TRBJ2-1; a possible D gene is TRBD2 (6 bases). Germline V gene sequence: CDR1 SGHTA, CDR2 FQGNSA. Trimming left V 1 base short and J 7 bases short, with 17 bases between. The CDR3 contains 16 residues. This chain's CDR3 is CASSLDRAGPRNEQFF. CDR3 nucleotide sequence: TGTGCCAGCAGCTTAGATAGAGCGGGCCCGAGGAATGAGCAGTTCTTC.

V gene TRBV20-1 combines with J gene TRBJ2-1; TRBD2 agrees at 9 bases. Germline lookup yields CDR1 DFQATT and CDR2 SNEGSKA (reference sequence). Trimming cost V 6 bases and J 3 bases; bases outside gene matches: 6. The CDR3 is 14 residues long. CDR3 DNA sequence: TGCAGTGCAAATCTAGCGGGAATCTACAATGAGCAGTTCTTC. It translates to CSANLAGIYNEQFF.

The chain links TRBV9 to TRBJ1-6; D is unresolved. The germline gives CDR1 SGDLS, CDR2 YYNGEE. Deletions cut 0 bases from V and 7 bases from J, with 5 bases between. This CDR3 region has 13 residues. Written as DNA, the CDR3 is TGTGCCAGCAGCGTAGTTCAGAATTCACCCCTCCACTTT. Protein: CASSVVQNSPLHF. Full variable domain (outside the CDR3, taken from reference TRBV9 and TRBJ1-6): DSGVTQTPKHLITATGQRVTLRCSPRSGDLSVYWYQQSLDQGLQFLIQYYNGEERAKGNILERFSAQQFPDLHSELNLSSLELGDSALYFCASSVVQNSPLHFGNGTRLTVT.

This clonotype has only a few counts. This sequence joins TRBV7-9 and TRBJ2-1; D is perhaps TRBD1 or TRBD2 (6 bases each). The CDR3 has 15 amino acids. V was clipped by 5 bases and J by 7 bases, with 18 bases between them. Germline V CDR1 and CDR2: SEHNR, FQNEAQ (reference sequence). The DNA of the CDR3 is TGTGCCAGCAGCCGACGCGGGGACACCCCTAATGAGCAGTTCTTC. Its protein product is CASSRRGDTPNEQFF.

The V and J genes are TRBV6-1 and TRBJ1-1, with D possibly being TRBD1 (5 bases). The CDR3 consists of 13 residues. Trimming left V 6 bases short and J 3 bases short, with 11 bases between. Germline CDR1 is MNHNS and CDR2 is SASEGT. DNA for the CDR3: TGTGCCAGCAGGATGGGACTTTACACTGAAGCTTTCTTT. Its protein product is CASRMGLYTEAFF.

This clonotype was observed at least ten times. The chain has TRBV11-3 and TRBJ2-5; D not resolved. The germline V gene has CDR1 SGHNT and CDR2 YENEEA. Trimming removed 3 bases from V and 1 base from J, with 9 bases in between. The CDR3 runs 14 residues. CDR3: CASSLRTIQETQYF. CDR3 bases: TGTGCCAGCAGCTTGAGGACCATCCAAGAGACCCAGTACTTC.

This clonotype was counted many times. The chain uses TRBV24-1 and TRBJ2-1; D could derive from TRBD1 or TRBD2 (5 bases each). The CDR3 totals 15 residues. Per germline, CDR1 KGHDR and CDR2 SFDVKD. V was clipped by 7 bases and J by 0 bases, with 12 bases between them. The CDR3, as DNA: TGTGCCACCAGGGCCCCTGGGGGCTCCTACAATGAGCAGTTCTTC. This gives the protein CATRAPGGSYNEQFF.